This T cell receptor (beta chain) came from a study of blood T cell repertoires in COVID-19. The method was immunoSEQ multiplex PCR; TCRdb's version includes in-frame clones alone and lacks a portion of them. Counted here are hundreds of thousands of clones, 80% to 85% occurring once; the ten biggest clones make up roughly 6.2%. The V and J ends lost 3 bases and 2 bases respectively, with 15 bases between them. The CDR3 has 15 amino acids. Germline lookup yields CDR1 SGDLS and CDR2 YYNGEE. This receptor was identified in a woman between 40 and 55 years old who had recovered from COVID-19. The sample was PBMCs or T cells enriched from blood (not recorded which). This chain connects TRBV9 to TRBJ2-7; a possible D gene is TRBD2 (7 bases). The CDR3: CASSEGGAGTYEQYF. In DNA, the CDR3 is TGTGCCAGCAGCGAGGGGGGGGCAGGGACCTACGAGCAGTACTTC. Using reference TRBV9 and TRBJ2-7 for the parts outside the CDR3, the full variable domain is DSGVTQTPKHLITATGQRVTLRCSPRSGDLSVYWYQQSLDQGLQFLIQYYNGEERAKGNILERFSAQQFPDLHSELNLSSLELGDSALYFCASSEGGAGTYEQYFGPGTRLTVT.